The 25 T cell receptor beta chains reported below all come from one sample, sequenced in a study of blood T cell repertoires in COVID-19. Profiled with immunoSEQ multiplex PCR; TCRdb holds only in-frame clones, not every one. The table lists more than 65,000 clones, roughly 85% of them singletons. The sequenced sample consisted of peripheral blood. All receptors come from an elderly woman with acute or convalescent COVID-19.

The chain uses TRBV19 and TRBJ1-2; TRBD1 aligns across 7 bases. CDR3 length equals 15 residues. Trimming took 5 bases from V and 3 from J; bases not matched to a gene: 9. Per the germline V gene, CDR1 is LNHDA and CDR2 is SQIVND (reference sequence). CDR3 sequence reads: CASSPGQESYYGYTF. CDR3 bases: TGTGCCAGTAGTCCCGGACAGGAGAGTTACTATGGCTACACCTTC.

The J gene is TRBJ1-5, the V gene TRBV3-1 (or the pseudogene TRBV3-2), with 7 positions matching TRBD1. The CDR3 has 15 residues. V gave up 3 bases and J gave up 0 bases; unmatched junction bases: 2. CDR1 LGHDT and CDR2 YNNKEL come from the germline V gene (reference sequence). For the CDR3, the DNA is TGTGCCAGCAGCCACGGGACAGATAGCAATCAGCCCCAGCATTTT. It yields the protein CASSHGTDSNQPQHF.

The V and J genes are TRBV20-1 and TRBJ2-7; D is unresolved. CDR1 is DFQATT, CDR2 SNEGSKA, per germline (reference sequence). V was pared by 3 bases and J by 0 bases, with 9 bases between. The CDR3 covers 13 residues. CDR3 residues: CSASSSYSYEQYF. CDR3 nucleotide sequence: TGCAGTGCTAGTTCCAGTTACTCCTACGAGCAGTACTTC.

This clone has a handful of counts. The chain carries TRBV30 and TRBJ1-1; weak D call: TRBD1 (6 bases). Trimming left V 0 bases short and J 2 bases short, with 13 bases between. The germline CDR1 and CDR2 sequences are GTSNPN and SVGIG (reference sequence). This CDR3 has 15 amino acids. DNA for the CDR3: TGTGCCTGGAGTGTAGGTGCAGGGACAAACACTGAAGCTTTCTTT. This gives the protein CAWSVGAGTNTEAFF.

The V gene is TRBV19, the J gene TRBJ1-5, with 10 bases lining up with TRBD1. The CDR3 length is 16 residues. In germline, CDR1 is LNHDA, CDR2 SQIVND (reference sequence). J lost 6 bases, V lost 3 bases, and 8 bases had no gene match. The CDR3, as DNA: TGTGCCAGTAGTATCTCCCCGACAGGGGGCGGTCAGCCCCAGCATTTT. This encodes CASSISPTGGGQPQHF.

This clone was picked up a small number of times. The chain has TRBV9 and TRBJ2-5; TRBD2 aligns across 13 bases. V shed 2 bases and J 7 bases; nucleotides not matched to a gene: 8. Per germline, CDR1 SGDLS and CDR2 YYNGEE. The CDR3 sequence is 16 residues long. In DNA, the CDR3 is TGTGCCAGCAGCGTGGCACTAGCGGGGGGGCCTGGGACCCAGTACTTC. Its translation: CASSVALAGGPGTQYF.

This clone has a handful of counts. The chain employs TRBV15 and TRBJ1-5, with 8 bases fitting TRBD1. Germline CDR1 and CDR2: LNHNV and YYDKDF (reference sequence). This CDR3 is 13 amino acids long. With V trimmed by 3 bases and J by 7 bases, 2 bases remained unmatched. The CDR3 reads CATSSDRGQPQHF. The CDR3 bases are TGTGCCACCAGCAGCGACAGGGGCCAGCCCCAGCATTTT. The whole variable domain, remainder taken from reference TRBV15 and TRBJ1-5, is DAMVIQNPRYQVTQFGKPVTLSCSQTLNHNVMYWYQQKSSQAPKLLFHYYDKDFNNEADTPDNFQSRRPNTSFCFLDIRSPGLGDTAMYLCATSSDRGQPQHFGDGTRLSIL.

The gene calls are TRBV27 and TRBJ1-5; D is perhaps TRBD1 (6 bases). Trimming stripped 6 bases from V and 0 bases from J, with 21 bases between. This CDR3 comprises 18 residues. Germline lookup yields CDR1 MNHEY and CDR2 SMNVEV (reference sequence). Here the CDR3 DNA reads TGTGCCAGCAGCTCAATAGGGCCCAGGGGACATAGCAATCAGCCCCAGCATTTT. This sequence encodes CASSSIGPRGHSNQPQHF.

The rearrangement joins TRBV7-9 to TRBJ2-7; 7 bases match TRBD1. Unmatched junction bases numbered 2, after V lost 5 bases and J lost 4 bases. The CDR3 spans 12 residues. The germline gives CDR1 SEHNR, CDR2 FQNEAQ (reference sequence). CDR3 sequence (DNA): TGTGCCAGCAGCGAACAGGGGTACGAGCAGTACTTC. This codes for CASSEQGYEQYF.

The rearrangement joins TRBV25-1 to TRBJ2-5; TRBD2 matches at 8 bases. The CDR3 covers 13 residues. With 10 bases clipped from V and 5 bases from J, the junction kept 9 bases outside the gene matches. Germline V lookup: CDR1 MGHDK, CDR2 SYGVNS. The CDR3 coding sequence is TGTGCCACCAGGGGACTAGTTGAGGAGACCCAGTACTTC. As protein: CATRGLVEETQYF.

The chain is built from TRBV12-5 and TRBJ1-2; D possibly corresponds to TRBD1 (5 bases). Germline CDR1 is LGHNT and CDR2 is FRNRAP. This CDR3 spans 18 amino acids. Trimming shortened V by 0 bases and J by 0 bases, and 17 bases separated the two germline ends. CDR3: CASGLVSEGTLANYGYTF. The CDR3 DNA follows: TGTGCTAGTGGTTTGGTTTCGGAAGGGACTTTAGCTAACTATGGCTACACCTTC.

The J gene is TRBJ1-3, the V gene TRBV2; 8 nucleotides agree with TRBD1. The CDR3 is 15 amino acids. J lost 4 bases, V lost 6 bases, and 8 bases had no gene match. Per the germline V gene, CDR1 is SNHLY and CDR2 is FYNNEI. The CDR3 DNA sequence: TGTGCCAGCAGAGCGGACAGGGCACAGGGAAACACCATATATTTT. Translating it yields CASRADRAQGNTIYF.

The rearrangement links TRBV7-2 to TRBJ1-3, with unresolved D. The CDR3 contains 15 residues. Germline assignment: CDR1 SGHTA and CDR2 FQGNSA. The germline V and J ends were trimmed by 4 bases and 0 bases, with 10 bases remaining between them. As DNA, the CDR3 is TGTGCCAGCAGCTGGGCTTGGGCCTCTGGAAACACCATATATTTT. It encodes CASSWAWASGNTIYF.

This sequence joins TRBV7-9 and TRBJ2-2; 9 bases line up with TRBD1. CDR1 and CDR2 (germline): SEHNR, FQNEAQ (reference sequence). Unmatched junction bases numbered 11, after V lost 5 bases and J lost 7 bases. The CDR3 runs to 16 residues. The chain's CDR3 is CASSPQAPTGGGELFF. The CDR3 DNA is TGTGCCAGCAGCCCACAGGCCCCGACAGGGGGCGGGGAGCTGTTTTTT.

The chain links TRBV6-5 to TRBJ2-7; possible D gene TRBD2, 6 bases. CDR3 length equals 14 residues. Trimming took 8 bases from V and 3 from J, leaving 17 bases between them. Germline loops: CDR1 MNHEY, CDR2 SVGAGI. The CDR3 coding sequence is TGTGCCAGCGGCCTTAGCGGTGCCAGCTACGAGCAGTACTTC. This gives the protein CASGLSGASYEQYF.

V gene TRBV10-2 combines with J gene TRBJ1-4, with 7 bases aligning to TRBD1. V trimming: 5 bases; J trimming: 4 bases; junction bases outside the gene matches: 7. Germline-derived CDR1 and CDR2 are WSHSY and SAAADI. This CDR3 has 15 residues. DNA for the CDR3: TGCGCCAGCAGTCTACAGGGGACCCTTAATGAAAAACTGTTTTTT. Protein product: CASSLQGTLNEKLFF.

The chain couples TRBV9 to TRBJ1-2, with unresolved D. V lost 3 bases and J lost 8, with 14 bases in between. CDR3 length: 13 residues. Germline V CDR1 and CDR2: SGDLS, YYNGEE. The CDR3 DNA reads TGTGCCAGCAGCGGCGGGATTGCTGGGGGCTACACCTTC. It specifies CASSGGIAGGYTF.

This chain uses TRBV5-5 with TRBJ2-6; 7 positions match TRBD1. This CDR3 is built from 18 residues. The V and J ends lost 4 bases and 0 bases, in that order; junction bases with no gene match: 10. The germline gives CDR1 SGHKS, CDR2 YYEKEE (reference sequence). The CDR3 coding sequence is TGTGCCAGCAGCAAGACAGGGTTTGACCCCTCTGGGGCCAACGTCCTGACTTTC. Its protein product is CASSKTGFDPSGANVLTF.

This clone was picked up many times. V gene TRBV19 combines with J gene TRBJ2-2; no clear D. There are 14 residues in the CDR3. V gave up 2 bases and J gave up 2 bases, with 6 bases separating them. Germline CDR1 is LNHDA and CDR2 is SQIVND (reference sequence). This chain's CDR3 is CASSISRNTGELFF. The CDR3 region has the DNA TGTGCCAGTAGTATATCCAGAAACACCGGGGAGCTGTTTTTT.

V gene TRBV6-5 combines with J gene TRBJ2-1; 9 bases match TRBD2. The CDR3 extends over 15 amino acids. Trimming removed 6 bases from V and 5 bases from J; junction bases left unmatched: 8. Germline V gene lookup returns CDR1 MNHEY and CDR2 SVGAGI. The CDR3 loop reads CASSATGTSHNEQFF. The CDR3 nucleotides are TGTGCCAGCAGCGCGACCGGGACTAGCCACAATGAGCAGTTCTTC.

In DNA form, the CDR3 reads TGTGCCAGCAGAACGGGAGCGGGGTTTATCTACGAGCAGTACTTC. This gives the protein CASRTGAGFIYEQYF. V usage is TRBV27 and J usage is TRBJ2-7; 7 bases fit TRBD2. This CDR3 is 15 amino acids long. The germline gives CDR1 MNHEY, CDR2 SMNVEV (reference sequence). V lost 6 bases and J lost 3; bases outside the gene matches: 11.

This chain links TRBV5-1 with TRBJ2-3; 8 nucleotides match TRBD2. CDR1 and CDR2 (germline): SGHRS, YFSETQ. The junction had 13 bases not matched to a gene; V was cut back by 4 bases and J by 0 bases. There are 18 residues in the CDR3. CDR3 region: CASSVRPGLEVSTDTQYF. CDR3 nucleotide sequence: TGCGCCAGCAGCGTCCGACCGGGACTAGAAGTGAGCACAGATACGCAGTATTTT.

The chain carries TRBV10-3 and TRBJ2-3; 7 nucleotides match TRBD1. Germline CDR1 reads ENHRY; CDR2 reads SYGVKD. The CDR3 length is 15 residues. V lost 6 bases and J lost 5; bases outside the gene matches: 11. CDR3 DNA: TGTGCCATCAGCGATAGAGAGGGGGCAATAGATACGCAGTATTTT. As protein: CAISDREGAIDTQYF.

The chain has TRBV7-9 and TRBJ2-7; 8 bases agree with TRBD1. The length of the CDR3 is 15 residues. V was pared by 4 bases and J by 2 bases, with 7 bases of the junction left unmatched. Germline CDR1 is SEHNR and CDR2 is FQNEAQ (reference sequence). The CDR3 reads CASSSRQGSPYEQYF. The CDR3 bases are TGTGCCAGCAGCTCCCGACAGGGGAGCCCCTACGAGCAGTACTTC.

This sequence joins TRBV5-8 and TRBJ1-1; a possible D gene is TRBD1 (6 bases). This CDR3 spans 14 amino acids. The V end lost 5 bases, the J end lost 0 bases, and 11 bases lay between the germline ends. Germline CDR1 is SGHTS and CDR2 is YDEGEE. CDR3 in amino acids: CASSPGHLNTEAFF. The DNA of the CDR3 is TGTGCCAGCAGTCCGGGACACCTGAACACTGAAGCTTTCTTT.